These 21 T cell receptor beta chains came from one sample sequenced in a study of blood T cell repertoires in COVID-19. Clones were read by immunoSEQ multiplex PCR, and TCRdb kept only the in-frame ones, dropping some. The profile shows under 65,000 clones, approximately 87% of them singletons. Input material: peripheral blood. The source of these receptors is a woman aged 60-75 years with COVID-19, enrolled during active disease.

The rearrangement joins TRBV5-1 to TRBJ2-3, with 13 nucleotides matching TRBD2. The CDR3 runs to 21 residues. V dropped 0 bases and J dropped 3; count of bases not matched to a gene: 16. Germline values: CDR1 SGHRS, CDR2 YFSETQ. In nucleotides, the CDR3 is TGCGCCAGCAGCTTGGGAGTTTGGAGGCAGGGGGGACTAGCGGGGACAGATACGCAGTATTTT. It yields the protein CASSLGVWRQGGLAGTDTQYF.

The chain combines TRBV27 with TRBJ2-7; 9 bases map to TRBD1. The V and J ends lost 0 bases and 0 bases, in that order; junction bases with no gene match: 3. This CDR3 region has 16 residues. Germline V gene data show CDR1 as MNHEY and CDR2 as SMNVEV (reference sequence). CDR3 DNA: TGTGCCAGCAGTTTATCACAGACAGGGGGCTCCTACGAGCAGTACTTC. As protein: CASSLSQTGGSYEQYF.

V and J are TRBV19 and TRBJ1-1; D might be TRBD1 (6 bases). The CDR3 sequence is 14 residues long. CDR1 and CDR2 from the germline V gene are LNHDA and SQIVND (reference sequence). V dropped 4 bases and J dropped 4 bases, with 13 bases sitting between them. The chain's CDR3 is CASSRGRLGTEAFF. The CDR3 DNA follows: TGTGCCAGTAGTAGGGGGCGCTTAGGCACTGAAGCTTTCTTT.

This rearrangement joins TRBV9 to TRBJ2-3; 8 bases map to TRBD2. J gave up 3 bases and V 2 bases, and 5 bases lay outside the gene matches. Germline CDR1 is SGDLS and CDR2 is YYNGEE. CDR3 length: 15 residues. The CDR3 region is CASSVLSGGTDTQYF. The CDR3 coding sequence is TGTGCCAGCAGCGTTCTATCGGGGGGGACAGATACGCAGTATTTT.

This clone came up once. This chain connects TRBV28 to TRBJ2-1; 10 positions match TRBD2. Germline V gives CDR1 MDHEN, CDR2 SYDVKM. The CDR3 contains 15 residues. V was pared by 8 bases and J by 8 bases, with 12 bases of the junction left unmatched. The CDR3 bases are TGTGCCAGCCAAAACAGCGGGAGGGCCTGGGATGAGCAGTTCTTC. This sequence encodes CASQNSGRAWDEQFF.

The gene calls are TRBV3-1 (or the pseudogene TRBV3-2) and TRBJ2-7; unclear D gene. CDR1 and CDR2 from the germline V gene are LGHDT and YNNKEL (reference sequence). This CDR3 comprises 14 residues. Trimming removed 5 bases at V and 2 bases at J, with 13 bases between. The CDR3 is CASSFNPDTYEQYF. In nucleotides, the CDR3 is TGTGCCAGCAGCTTCAACCCAGATACCTACGAGCAGTACTTC.

This clone was seen a few times. The V and J genes are TRBV19 and TRBJ2-2, with TRBD2 matching 9 bases. Trimming took 10 bases from V and 6 from J; bases not matched to a gene: 15. This CDR3 region has 16 residues. The germline gives CDR1 LNHDA, CDR2 SQIVND (reference sequence). The CDR3 protein is CATSRGLSGSAGELFF. In DNA form, the CDR3 reads TGTGCCACTTCAAGGGGCCTTAGCGGGAGTGCCGGGGAGCTGTTTTTT.

The gene calls are TRBV19 and TRBJ1-2; D is perhaps TRBD1 (5 bases). Germline CDR1 LNHDA, CDR2 SQIVND (reference sequence). The CDR3 is 13 residues long. V was shortened by 7 bases and J by 2 bases, with 11 bases between the two germline ends. The CDR3 sequence is CASTQTENYGYTF. The DNA for the CDR3 is TGTGCCAGTACCCAGACAGAAAACTATGGCTACACCTTC.

The chain carries TRBV19 and TRBJ2-7, with 13 bases that match TRBD2. The CDR3 covers 16 residues. Germline trimming cut 5 bases from V and 2 bases from J; bases unmatched to any gene: 6. Looked up from germline, CDR1 is LNHDA and CDR2 is SQIVND (reference sequence). CDR3 DNA: TGTGCCAGTAGTGGGGGACTAGCGGGAAGTACCTACGAGCAGTACTTC. This encodes CASSGGLAGSTYEQYF.

The J gene is TRBJ2-7, the V gene TRBV29-1, with TRBD2 matching over 7 bases. Looked up from germline, CDR1 is SQVTM and CDR2 is ANQGSEA. V lost 7 bases to trimming and J lost 4 bases; unmatched junction nucleotides: 13. The CDR3 is made up of 14 amino acids. In nucleotides, the CDR3 is TGCAGCGACCCACTAGCGAGGTGTAGTTACGAGCAGTACTTC. It specifies CSDPLARCSYEQYF.

The chain employs TRBV15 and TRBJ2-7; perhaps TRBD2 as D (5 bases). The CDR3 has 17 residues. V shed 3 bases and J shed 4 bases, with 22 bases lying between them. From germline, CDR1 is LNHNV and CDR2 YYDKDF (reference sequence). This chain's CDR3 is CATSSLRPNPGKYEQYF. The DNA for the CDR3 is TGTGCCACCAGCAGCTTAAGACCAAACCCCGGGAAATACGAGCAGTACTTC.

V is TRBV7-8 and J is TRBJ2-7; D may be TRBD1 (5 bases). Germline CDR1 and CDR2: SGHVS and FQNEAQ. Trimming pared 5 bases from V and 0 bases from J, leaving 14 bases between. There are 15 residues in the CDR3. CDR3 residues: CASSEIADSSYEQYF. In DNA, the CDR3 is TGTGCCAGCAGCGAAATAGCAGACAGCTCCTACGAGCAGTACTTC.

The chain uses TRBV28 and TRBJ2-7, with TRBD2 identical over 10 bases. Germline values: CDR1 MDHEN, CDR2 SYDVKM. V was pared by 4 bases and J by 5 bases, with 14 bases of the junction left unmatched. This CDR3 spans 17 amino acids. The CDR3 DNA reads TGTGCCAGCAGTTCCTGGTCGGGACTAGCGAATCTAAACGAGCAGTACTTC. This sequence encodes CASSSWSGLANLNEQYF.

The chain carries TRBV6-6 and TRBJ2-1, with 7 bases lining up with TRBD1. This CDR3 is built from 14 residues. V was pared by 6 bases and J by 8 bases, with 10 bases of the junction left unmatched. Germline CDR1 MNHNY, CDR2 SVGAGI (reference sequence). The CDR3 sequence: CASSTDRAGDEQFF. In DNA form, the CDR3 reads TGTGCCAGCAGCACAGACAGGGCCGGAGATGAGCAGTTCTTC.

The chain combines TRBV27 with TRBJ2-5, with a possible D match to TRBD2 (5 bases). Trimming left V 5 bases short and J 2 bases short, with 12 bases between. This CDR3 has 14 amino acids. Germline CDR1 MNHEY, CDR2 SMNVEV (reference sequence). In DNA, the CDR3 is TGTGCCAGCAGTCCGCCGGAGGAGCAAGAGACCCAGTACTTC. Amino acids: CASSPPEEQETQYF.

The J gene is TRBJ2-5, the V gene TRBV7-9; D uncertain. V dropped 3 bases and J dropped 3 bases, with 5 bases sitting between them. This CDR3 comprises 12 residues. The germline V gene has CDR1 SEHNR and CDR2 FQNEAQ (reference sequence). CDR3 sequence (DNA): TGTGCCAGCAGCTTTAACAAAGAGACCCAGTACTTC. Protein product: CASSFNKETQYF.

The rearrangement uses TRBV29-1 and TRBJ1-2, with 7 bases lining up with TRBD1. CDR1 is SQVTM, CDR2 ANQGSEA, per germline. The CDR3 extends over 15 amino acids. The trim removed 4 bases at V and 8 bases at J, leaving 16 bases unmatched. Here the CDR3 reads CSVVLQGDVIGGYTF. CDR3 in DNA: TGCAGCGTTGTCCTGCAGGGGGATGTCATTGGGGGCTACACCTTC.

The chain has TRBV2 and TRBJ2-3; D is unresolved. The CDR3 has 9 amino acids. Germline loops: CDR1 SNHLY, CDR2 FYNNEI. Trimming took off 11 bases at V and 5 bases at J, with 5 bases between the two ends. The CDR3 coding sequence is TGTGCCGTCAGAGATACGCAGTATTTT. It specifies CAVRDTQYF.

The CDR3 protein is CAWTAIGRGGEAFF. The CDR3 bases are TGTGCCTGGACCGCAATCGGCAGGGGCGGTGAAGCTTTCTTT. The chain employs TRBV30 and TRBJ1-1; D possibly corresponds to TRBD1 (6 bases). Germline values: CDR1 GTSNPN, CDR2 SVGIG (reference sequence). Between the trimmed V and J ends, which lost 4 bases and 7 bases, there was a span of 19 bases. The CDR3 covers 14 residues.

The chain employs TRBV28 and TRBJ2-5; perhaps TRBD1 as D (5 bases). The CDR3 covers 15 residues. The V and J ends lost 8 bases and 5 bases respectively, with 21 bases between them. CDR1 and CDR2 from the germline V gene are MDHEN and SYDVKM. The CDR3 region is CASHLWGSSIETQYF. Written as DNA, the CDR3 is TGTGCCAGCCATCTGTGGGGCAGCTCGATCGAGACCCAGTACTTC. The whole variable domain, filled in from reference TRBV28 and TRBJ2-5, reads DVKVTQSSRYLVKRTGEKVFLECVQDMDHENMFWYRQDPGLGLRLIYFSYDVKMKEKGDIPEGYSVSREKKERFSLILESASTNQTSMYLCASHLWGSSIETQYFGPGTRLLVL.

The chain couples TRBV2 to TRBJ1-5; D remains unclear. This CDR3 is built from 15 residues. Looked up from germline, CDR1 is SNHLY and CDR2 is FYNNEI. Trimming removed 7 bases at V and 1 base at J, with 14 bases between. The CDR3 loop reads CASKRRNTSNQPQHF. The CDR3 DNA sequence: TGTGCCAGCAAGCGGCGGAACACGAGCAATCAGCCCCAGCATTTT.